This T cell receptor beta chain was identified during a study of STAT5B mutations in CD4+ large granular lymphocyte leukemia. Notes on the study in general: Patient CD4-sorted repertoires looked more clonal than healthy CD4+ repertoires, even without putative leukemic clones.

The sample holds a few counts of this clone. Antigen unknown. In the original processing: The detection floor for productive clonotype frequency was 2.59 x 10-5. The data were produced by immunoSEQ multiplex PCR, yet TCRdb's version contains in-frame clones alone and is incomplete. V and J calls and clone size are copied from that table; D and trimming were computed from the DNA. This sample carries around 48,000 clones, roughly 70% of them seen once, and the ten largest clones take about 1.6%. Trimming cost V 4 bases and J 7 bases, with 22 bases left between them. The CDR3 has 15 residues. Germline CDR1 reads SQVTM; CDR2 reads ANQGSEA.

Sequencing was carried out using CD4+ T cells from blood buffy coats. V is TRBV29-1 and J is TRBJ1-1, with D tentatively TRBD1 (6 bases). The TCR comes from a human donor in good health. CDR3 DNA: TGCAGCGTTGTGTCGGCAGGGGTAGGGGTGGGTGAAGCTTTCTTT. This codes for CSVVSAGVGVGEAFF.